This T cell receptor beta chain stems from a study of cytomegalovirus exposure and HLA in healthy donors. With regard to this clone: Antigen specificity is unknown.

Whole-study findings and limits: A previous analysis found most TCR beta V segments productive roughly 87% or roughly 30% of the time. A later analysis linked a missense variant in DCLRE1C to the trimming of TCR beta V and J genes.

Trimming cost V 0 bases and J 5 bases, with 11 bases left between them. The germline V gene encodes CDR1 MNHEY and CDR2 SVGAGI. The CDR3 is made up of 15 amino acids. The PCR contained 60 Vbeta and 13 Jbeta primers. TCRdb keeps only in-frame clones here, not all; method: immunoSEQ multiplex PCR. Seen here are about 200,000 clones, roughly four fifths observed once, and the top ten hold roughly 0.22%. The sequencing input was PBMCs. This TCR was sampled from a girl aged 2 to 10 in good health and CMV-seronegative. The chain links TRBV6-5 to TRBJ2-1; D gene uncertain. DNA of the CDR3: TGTGCCAGCAGTTACTCTCACCGGGTTGACAATGAGCAGTTCTTC. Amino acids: CASSYSHRVDNEQFF.